Described below is a single T cell receptor (beta chain) sequence and its context. The sample originates from a study of blood T cell repertoires in COVID-19. On the study more broadly: Researchers got acute and convalescent COVID-19 samples from the United States, Italy and Spain. Sample material is recorded as cDNA or gDNA derived from T cells, B-cell-depleted T cells, or PBMCs.

Germline CDR1 is SGHRS and CDR2 is YFSETQ. Trimming cost V 2 bases and J 5 bases, with 16 bases left between them. The CDR3 has 15 residues. Source study methods: Reference gene primer amplification yielded estimated nucleated cell counts. The repertoire was sequenced with immunoSEQ multiplex PCR; TCRdb's copy has only in-frame clones and lacks some. For V, J and clone size, that table is used; D and trimming come from the DNA. Found here are roughly 28,000 clones, 85% to 90% of them singletons; the top ten hold approximately 48%. The sequence derives from a human donor with acute or convalescent COVID-19. The donor label of this sample is uncertain. The sample was peripheral blood. The chain employs TRBV5-1 and TRBJ1-1, with a weak D call TRBD1 (6 bases). This CDR3 reads CASSFTGLKETEAFF. The CDR3 DNA follows: TGCGCCAGCAGCTTTACAGGGTTGAAAGAAACTGAAGCTTTCTTT.